The 21 T cell receptor beta chains below all came from one sample that was sequenced in a study of tumor-infiltrating lymphocytes in primary liver carcinoma. Total RNA amounting to 500 ng was the source from which TCR beta cDNA was made with a constant-region primer. The TCR beta library was amplified through three nested multiplex PCR rounds in a modified ARM-PCR procedure. Amplification in the first two PCR rounds was performed using TRBV1-TRBV30 forward primers and a C-beta reverse primer for around 9 cycles each. Via MiXCR, TCRdb re-called the multiplex PCR reads, giving one row per CDR3 protein. The sample contains roughly 330,000 distinct CDR3 sequences, less than 75% of which appear only once. Out of unsorted whole blood came the blood RNA, and germline DNA was extracted as well. The sample comprised peripheral blood. These receptors were taken from a man aged 35 to 55 with primary liver carcinoma and hepatitis B virus infection.

A single count supports this clonotype. The rearrangement links TRBV6-5 to TRBJ1-2; 9 bases line up with TRBD1. CDR3 size: 13 residues. Germline assignment: CDR1 MNHEY and CDR2 SVGAGI. CDR3 DNA: TGTGACAGTAGTAGGACAGGGGTCTATGGCTACACCTTC. Its translation: CDSSRTGVYGYTF.

For this clonotype: Since no conserved phenylalanine or tryptophan closes the CDR3, a read error is the likely cause. The chain uses TRBV5-6 and TRBJ2-5; weak D call: TRBD2 (6 bases). V was pared by 4 bases and J by 6 bases, with 10 bases between. CDR3 size: 12 residues. Per germline, CDR1 SGHDT and CDR2 YYEEEE. The DNA of the CDR3 is TGTGCCAGCAGCCCGCGGGAAAAGACCCAGTACTTA. The encoded protein is CASSPREKTQYL.

Regarding this clonotype: A much larger clone is a single base away; this may be a read error. The chain joins TRBV6-2 or TRBV6-3 to TRBJ2-3; TRBD2 is a possible D gene (5 bases). The V end lost 6 bases, the J end lost 6 bases, and 13 bases lay between the germline ends. The germline V gene has CDR1 MNHEY and CDR2 SVGEGT. The CDR3 extends over 13 amino acids. CDR3: CASRREGSDTQYF. For the CDR3, the DNA is TGTGCCAGCAGACGCGAGGGCTCCGATACGCAGTATTTT.

As regards this clonotype: This clone may be a read error of a much larger clone one base away. The chain is built from TRBV6-5 and TRBJ1-5, with D unclear. This CDR3 contains 14 residues. The germline CDR1 and CDR2 sequences are MNHEY and SVGAGI. The CDR3 sequence: CASRRADSNQPQNF. The CDR3 DNA is TGTGCCAGCAGAAGAGCGGATAGCAATCAGCCCCAGAATTTT.

The chain links TRBV30 to TRBJ2-7, with a tentative D call TRBD2 (7 bases). Germline CDR1 reads GTSNPN; CDR2 reads SVGIG (reference sequence). Between the trimmed V and J ends, which lost 5 bases and 4 bases, there was a span of 15 bases. This CDR3 spans 13 amino acids. The CDR3 nucleotides are TGTGCCTGGGGAGGGGGAGGGCCATACGAGCAGTACTTC. Encoded protein: CAWGGGGPYEQYF.

On this clonotype itself: This may be a read error, as it is one base from a much larger clone. The chain links TRBV4-1 to TRBJ2-7; TRBD2 aligns across 9 bases. Per germline, CDR1 MGHRA and CDR2 YSYEKL. The CDR3 totals 13 residues. Here the CDR3 DNA reads TGCCCCAGCAGTAGCGGGAGATGGTACGAGCAGTACTTC. Translated, it gives CPSSSGRWYEQYF.

The chain is built from TRBV14 and TRBJ2-7; D may be TRBD1 (6 bases). The germline gives CDR1 SGHDN, CDR2 FVKESK. The V gene lost 0 bases and the J gene lost 4 bases, with 16 bases spanning the gap. This CDR3 has 16 amino acids. The CDR3 DNA follows: TGTGCCAGCAGCCAAGATCCTCGACAGGTGCTTTACGAGCAGTACTTC. Translated, it gives CASSQDPRQVLYEQYF.

Worth noting for this clonotype: Being one base from a much bigger clone, this may be a read error. V and J are TRBV10-2 and TRBJ2-1; 8 positions match TRBD2. In germline, CDR1 is WSHSY, CDR2 SAAADI. The CDR3 covers 15 residues. The CDR3 DNA reads as TGCGCCAGCAGCCCTCGGAGCGGGAGCTACAGTGAGCAGTTCTTC. It specifies CASSPRSGSYSEQFF.

This clonotype was seen ten or more times. This sequence joins TRBV10-3 and TRBJ2-1; 12 nucleotides match TRBD2. V lost 3 bases to trimming and J lost 16 bases; unmatched junction nucleotides: 7. The CDR3 spans 13 residues. In germline, CDR1 is ENHRY, CDR2 SYGVKD. The CDR3 DNA is TGTGCCATCAGTGAAGGGACTAGCGGGTGGGTTTTCTTC. This sequence encodes CAISEGTSGWVFF.

Regarding this clonotype: A much larger clonotype is one base distant, so this may be a read error. Here the CDR3 reads CASRETRVVREQFF. For the CDR3, the DNA is TGTGCCAGCAGGGAGACTAGGGTCGTTCGGGAGCAGTTCTTC. The V and J genes are TRBV6-2 or TRBV6-3 and TRBJ2-1, with a possible D match to TRBD2 (6 bases). Per the germline V gene, CDR1 is MNHEY and CDR2 is SVGEGT. The CDR3 loop spans 14 amino acids. Trimming took off 6 bases at V and 10 bases at J, with 19 bases between the two ends.

Concerning this clonotype itself: The conserved phenylalanine or tryptophan normally closing the CDR3 is absent here, so this likely arose from a read error. The J gene is TRBJ1-1, the V gene TRBV11-3, with D possibly matching TRBD1 (6 bases). Germline CDR1 reads SGHNT; CDR2 reads YENEEA. CDR3 length equals 13 residues. The CDR3 sequence is CAISLGGYTEAFS. In DNA, the CDR3 is TGTGCCATCAGCCTAGGGGGGTACACTGAAGCTTTCTCT.

The rearrangement joins TRBV7-9 to TRBJ2-5; tentatively, D is TRBD1 or TRBD2 (7 bases each). Germline values: CDR1 SEHNR, CDR2 FQNEAQ (reference sequence). The CDR3 runs to 15 residues. Trimming took 2 bases from V and 5 from J, leaving 15 bases between them. CDR3 region: CASSLPTGRVETQYF. The CDR3 coding sequence is TGTGCCAGCAGCTTACCGACAGGGAGGGTGGAGACCCAGTACTTC.

V and J are TRBV11-2 and TRBJ1-6; the D is unclear. This CDR3 spans 15 amino acids. V was clipped by 11 bases and J by 7 bases, with 21 bases between them. Germline V lookup: CDR1 SGHAT, CDR2 FQNNGV. The CDR3 loop is CAGSYSGDRNSPLHF. CDR3 in DNA: TGTGCCGGCTCCTACAGCGGGGATCGCAATTCACCCCTCCACTTT.

This clonotype was seen just once. The rearrangement links TRBV6-2 or TRBV6-3 to TRBJ2-1, with 8 nucleotides matching TRBD2. CDR1 and CDR2 (germline): MNHEY, SVGEGT. The CDR3 spans 13 residues. The CDR3 region is CGSYQRERPWQFF. CDR3 nucleotides: TGTGGCAGTTACCAGCGGGAGCGCCCCTGGCAGTTCTTC.

With regard to this clonotype: This sequence may be a read error, since a much larger clone differs from it by one base. The CDR3 end shows no conserved phenylalanine or tryptophan, and so a read error is likely. The V gene is TRBV12-3 or TRBV12-4, the J gene TRBJ2-7, with D hard to call. The CDR3 is made up of 14 amino acids. Trimming cost V 0 bases and J 6 bases, with 12 bases left between them. The CDR3 bases are TGTGCCAGCAGTTTAGCCGAAGGGTCCCGCGAGCAGTACATC. Its translation is CASSLAEGSREQYI.

In its sample, this clonotype was seen many times. V usage is TRBV11-2 and J usage is TRBJ2-5; no definite D call. V lost 4 bases and J 0 bases, leaving 12 bases between the germline ends. The CDR3 consists of 15 residues. Germline V gives CDR1 SGHAT, CDR2 FQNNGV. The CDR3 loop reads CASSSKDRDQETQYF. The CDR3 coding sequence is TGTGCCAGCAGCTCTAAGGACCGTGACCAAGAGACCCAGTACTTC.

This clonotype has ten or more counts. This rearrangement joins TRBV11-2 to TRBJ1-2, with 8 bases that match TRBD1. Germline V gene lookup returns CDR1 SGHAT and CDR2 FQNNGV. The CDR3 totals 15 residues. V was pared by 5 bases and J by 0 bases, with 5 bases of the junction left unmatched. CDR3 DNA: TGTGCCAGCAGCCCTGGACAGGGACCTAACTATGGCTACACCTTC. Translated, it gives CASSPGQGPNYGYTF. Combining the CDR3 with reference TRBV11-2 and TRBJ1-2 gives the whole variable domain EAGVAQSPRYKIIEKRQSVAFWCNPISGHATLYWYQQILGQGPKLLIQFQNNGVVDDSQLPKDRFSAERLKGVDSTLKIQPAKLEDSAVYLCASSPGQGPNYGYTFGSGTRLTVV.

This clonotype was seen many times. The chain employs TRBV6-1 and TRBJ1-1; 7 nucleotides align to TRBD1. J was trimmed by 1 base and V by 10 bases; bases with no gene match: 9. In germline, CDR1 is MNHNS, CDR2 SASEGT. The CDR3 spans 14 residues. CDR3 sequence reads: CATKQGPTNTEAFF. CDR3 DNA: TGTGCCACCAAACAGGGGCCCACGAACACTGAAGCTTTCTTT.

As for this clonotype: The germline gene is not matched at one end of the junction; a read error may be the cause. CDR3 bases: TGTGCCAGCGGCTTGGGACCCAGCTCTGGAAACACCATATATTTT. Its translation: CASGLGPSSGNTIYF. The rearrangement uses TRBV5-5 and TRBJ1-3; perhaps TRBD1 as D (5 bases). The CDR3 consists of 15 residues. CDR1 and CDR2 (germline): SGHKS, YYEKEE (reference sequence).

Points on this clonotype: Relative to the germline gene, one junction end is altered; a read error may explain this. The chain joins TRBV11-2 to TRBJ2-7; D is perhaps TRBD2 (6 bases). Per the germline V gene, CDR1 is SGHAT and CDR2 is FQNNGV. CDR3 length: 15 amino acids. The CDR3 DNA is TGTTCCAGCAGCCTTCGGGGGAGTAACATCTACGAGCAGTACTTC. Protein: CSSSLRGSNIYEQYF.

This chain joins TRBV6-1 and TRBJ1-1, with no clear D. V gave up 8 bases and J gave up 0 bases, with 13 bases separating them. Germline V gene lookup returns CDR1 MNHNS and CDR2 SASEGT. The CDR3 runs 14 residues. The CDR3 DNA reads as TGTGCCAGCGGCACCATTACCCTGAACACTGAAGCTTTCTTT. This codes for CASGTITLNTEAFF.